A single sample gave rise to the 17 T cell receptor beta chains below, sequenced in a study of control samples from healthy donors and cancer patients. Clones were read by immunoSEQ multiplex PCR, and TCRdb kept only the in-frame ones, dropping some. The sample holds 140,000 to 150,000 clones, 91% seen once. The sequencing input was blood. Receptor source: a man under 40 in good health.

Concerning this clone itself: This same CDR3 is encoded by further DNA sequences in the sample. The chain combines TRBV6-5 with TRBJ2-7; D gene ambiguous. Germline values: CDR1 MNHEY, CDR2 SVGAGI. Trimming took 2 bases from V and 0 from J, leaving 5 bases between them. The CDR3 spans 13 residues. For the CDR3, the DNA is TGTGCCAGCAGTTACGATTCCTCCTACGAGCAGTACTTC. Translation: CASSYDSSYEQYF.

This clone has just one count. The CDR3 here is CASSIVGGNSPLHF. CDR3 in DNA: TGTGCCAGTAGTATCGTGGGGGGAAATTCACCCCTCCACTTT. The genes are TRBV19 and TRBJ1-6, with D possibly being TRBD1 (5 bases). This CDR3 region has 14 residues. Germline V gives CDR1 LNHDA, CDR2 SQIVND (reference sequence). V shed 3 bases and J shed 7 bases, with 10 bases lying between them.

The chain's CDR3 is CASSLSGLETQYF. The CDR3 region has the DNA TGTGCCAGCAGCTTATCAGGGTTGGAGACCCAGTACTTC. This chain links TRBV7-7 with TRBJ2-5; a weak D match, TRBD1 (5 bases). Germline CDR1 is SSHAT and CDR2 is FNYEAQ (reference sequence). This CDR3 has 13 amino acids. V lost 2 bases and J 5 bases, leaving 9 bases between the germline ends.

The CDR3 nucleotides are TGTGCCACCAGGGGACTAGCAAACACCGGGGAGCTGTTTTTT. Protein: CATRGLANTGELFF. The genes are TRBV19 and TRBJ2-2, with TRBD2 matching 9 bases. The CDR3 totals 14 residues. Germline V lookup: CDR1 LNHDA, CDR2 SQIVND (reference sequence). The V segment lost 10 bases and the J segment 2 bases; nucleotides outside the gene matches: 5.

The rearrangement links TRBV28 to TRBJ1-5; D remains ambiguous. V lost 5 bases and J lost 3, with 17 bases in between. Germline values: CDR1 MDHEN, CDR2 SYDVKM. CDR3 length equals 16 residues. CDR3 in DNA: TGTGCCAGCAGTCCGGTTTGGAGGGAATCCAATCAGCCCCAGCATTTT. This translates into CASSPVWRESNQPQHF.

The chain combines TRBV7-2 with TRBJ2-1; 13 bases align to TRBD2. The trim removed 4 bases at V and 8 bases at J, leaving 5 bases unmatched. This CDR3 spans 15 amino acids. CDR1 and CDR2 (germline): SGHTA, FQGNSA. The CDR3 DNA reads as TGTGCCAGCAGCTCTCGGACTAGCGGGGGCGATGAGCAGTTCTTC. Its translation: CASSSRTSGGDEQFF. Full variable domain (remainder filled in from reference TRBV7-2 and TRBJ2-1): GAGVSQSPSNKVTEKGKDVELRCDPISGHTALYWYRQSLGQGLEFLIYFQGNSAPDKSGLPSDRFSAERTGGSVSTLTIQRTQQEDSAVYLCASSSRTSGGDEQFFGPGTRLTVL.

This sequence joins TRBV7-8 and TRBJ1-6; weak D call: TRBD1 (6 bases). CDR3 size: 13 residues. Trimming left V 6 bases short and J 9 bases short, with 12 bases between. Germline CDR1 is SGHVS and CDR2 is FQNEAQ. The CDR3 protein is CASSRGGSSPLHF. DNA for the CDR3: TGTGCCAGCAGTCGAGGGGGGTCTTCACCCCTCCACTTT.

This clone was detected once. This sequence joins TRBV4-1 and TRBJ1-5, with a tentative D call TRBD1 (6 bases). The CDR3 is 14 amino acids. V was cut by 4 bases and J by 3 bases, with 10 bases left in between. Germline V gives CDR1 MGHRA, CDR2 YSYEKL. CDR3 bases: TGCGCCAGCAGCCTGGACAGTGTCAATCAGCCCCAGCATTTT. Its translation is CASSLDSVNQPQHF.

V and J are TRBV7-9 and TRBJ1-5; 8 nucleotides align to TRBD1. The CDR3 has 15 amino acids. With V trimmed by 6 bases and J by 3 bases, 7 bases remained unmatched. Germline CDR1 SEHNR, CDR2 FQNEAQ (reference sequence). CDR3 DNA: TGTGCCAGCAGTTTGGCGGGACAGGTCAATCAGCCCCAGCATTTT. Its translation: CASSLAGQVNQPQHF.

The genes are TRBV11-2 and TRBJ2-7, with D perhaps TRBD1 or TRBD2 (5 bases each). From germline, CDR1 is SGHAT and CDR2 FQNNGV. CDR3 length equals 16 residues. Trimming left V 1 base short and J 4 bases short, with 17 bases between. This CDR3 reads CASSLVPTGPSYEQYF. CDR3 coding DNA: TGTGCCAGCAGCTTAGTCCCCACGGGACCGAGTTACGAGCAGTACTTC. The variable domain in full, with the rest retrieved from reference TRBV11-2 and TRBJ2-7, is EAGVAQSPRYKIIEKRQSVAFWCNPISGHATLYWYQQILGQGPKLLIQFQNNGVVDDSQLPKDRFSAERLKGVDSTLKIQPAKLEDSAVYLCASSLVPTGPSYEQYFGPGTRLTVT.

This chain connects TRBV6-5 to TRBJ1-2; 7 bases map to TRBD1. Germline V lookup: CDR1 MNHEY, CDR2 SVGAGI. This CDR3 spans 14 amino acids. The V segment lost 6 bases and the J segment 2 bases; nucleotides outside the gene matches: 6. The CDR3 spells CASRFDRVNYGYTF. The CDR3 coding sequence is TGTGCCAGCAGATTTGACAGGGTAAACTATGGCTACACCTTC.

The CDR3 spells CASSVVVQPNTEAFF. The CDR3 DNA reads as TGTGCCAGCAGCGTAGTTGTACAGCCTAACACTGAAGCTTTCTTT. The chain uses TRBV9 and TRBJ1-1; D ambiguous. V shed 0 bases and J shed 2 bases, with 11 bases lying between them. The CDR3 covers 15 residues. In germline, CDR1 is SGDLS, CDR2 YYNGEE.

The chain is built from TRBV9 and TRBJ2-1, with 8 bases aligning to TRBD1. V shed 4 bases, J shed 7 bases, and the junction held 7 bases outside the gene matches. Germline loops: CDR1 SGDLS, CDR2 YYNGEE. The CDR3 contains 14 residues. The CDR3 loop reads CASSPRTGWNEQFF. The CDR3, as DNA: TGTGCCAGCAGCCCGCGGACAGGGTGGAATGAGCAGTTCTTC.

The chain joins TRBV29-1 to TRBJ1-4, with D possibly matching TRBD1 (5 bases). Germline CDR1 SQVTM, CDR2 ANQGSEA. The germline V and J ends were trimmed by 4 bases and 7 bases, with 10 bases remaining between them. There are 12 residues in the CDR3. The CDR3 here is CSVAGAGEKLFF. The CDR3 nucleotides read TGCAGCGTTGCCGGGGCAGGTGAAAAACTGTTTTTT. The full variable domain, in which reference TRBV29-1 and TRBJ1-4 provide the parts outside the CDR3, is SAVISQKPSRDICQRGTSLTIQCQVDSQVTMMFWYRQQPGQSLTLIATANQGSEATYESGFVIDKFPISRPNLTFSTLTVSNMSPEDSSIYLCSVAGAGEKLFFGSGTQLSVL.

The chain links TRBV6-1 to TRBJ1-4; D not resolved. Germline V gene lookup returns CDR1 MNHNS and CDR2 SASEGT. The V and J ends lost 4 bases and 7 bases respectively, with 22 bases between them. The length of the CDR3 is 17 residues. The DNA for the CDR3 is TGTGCCAGCAGTGGTAGGGTAGGTGGACCCAACCCTGAAAAACTGTTTTTT. It yields the protein CASSGRVGGPNPEKLFF.

The chain carries TRBV5-1 and TRBJ2-3; D unclear. CDR1 is SGHRS, CDR2 YFSETQ, per germline. The germline V and J ends were trimmed by 3 bases and 4 bases, with 15 bases remaining between them. This CDR3 is 15 amino acids long. CDR3 coding DNA: TGCGCCAGCAGCTATACGGGCCATGAGGCAGATACGCAGTATTTT. Its translation is CASSYTGHEADTQYF.

This chain joins TRBV28 and TRBJ2-3; 9 bases line up with TRBD2. V shed 3 bases, J shed 6 bases, and the junction held 10 bases outside the gene matches. Germline loops: CDR1 MDHEN, CDR2 SYDVKM. The CDR3 has 16 residues. CDR3 nucleotide sequence: TGTGCCAGCAGTTTCCCCCGCGGGGGGGCGTGGGATACGCAGTATTTT. Residues: CASSFPRGGAWDTQYF.